The 16 T cell receptor beta chains below come from one sample, sequenced in a study of Ad26.COV2.S vaccination and SARS-CoV-2 variants. Treatment meaning: around 19 received Ad26.COV2.S at low or high dose, single or two shots; about 5 received placebo; per-sample allocation not given. Day 63 following the first vaccine or placebo injection was when the samples were taken. The assay was immunoSEQ multiplex PCR, and TCRdb's table has in-frame clones only and misses some. This sample has nearly 400,000 clones, with around nine tenths found just once. The input for sequencing was peripheral blood, taken in a trial of Ad26.COV2.S vaccine versus placebo. The receptors here all came from a person between 18 and 65 years old who received the Ad26.COV2.S COVID-19 vaccine or a placebo.

The gene calls are TRBV5-1 and TRBJ2-7, with TRBD2 matching over 7 bases. CDR3 size: 16 residues. In germline, CDR1 is SGHRS, CDR2 YFSETQ. J was trimmed by 2 bases and V by 0 bases; bases with no gene match: 8. CDR3 protein: CASSLESPGLTYEQYF. DNA of the CDR3: TGCGCCAGCAGCTTGGAGTCCCCGGGACTAACCTACGAGCAGTACTTC. Variable domain in full (rest from reference TRBV5-1 and TRBJ2-7): KAGVTQTPRYLIKTRGQQVTLSCSPISGHRSVSWYQQTPGQGLQFLFEYFSETQRNKGNFPGRFSGRQFSNSRSEMNVSTLELGDSALYLCASSLESPGLTYEQYFGPGTRLTVT.

This chain's CDR3 is CASSTGHLNTGELFF. CDR3 nucleotide sequence: TGTGCCAGCAGCACCGGACACTTGAACACCGGGGAGCTGTTTTTT. The chain employs TRBV9 and TRBJ2-2; D may be TRBD1 (5 bases). The CDR3 extends over 15 amino acids. V was clipped by 4 bases and J by 1 base, with 11 bases between them. Per germline, CDR1 SGDLS and CDR2 YYNGEE.

The chain has TRBV28 and TRBJ2-7, with TRBD1 matching over 8 bases. This CDR3 contains 13 residues. V shed 7 bases and J 1 base; nucleotides not matched to a gene: 3. Per germline, CDR1 MDHEN and CDR2 SYDVKM. The CDR3 here is CASTTGGSYEQYF. CDR3 bases: TGTGCCAGCACCACAGGGGGGTCCTACGAGCAGTACTTC.

The J gene is TRBJ2-1, the V gene TRBV10-3, with D possibly being TRBD1 or TRBD2 (5 bases each). CDR3 size: 17 residues. Germline V lookup: CDR1 ENHRY, CDR2 SYGVKD. The V and J ends lost 4 bases and 0 bases respectively, with 16 bases between them. CDR3 loop: CAISGLTDGGSYNEQFF. CDR3 nucleotides: TGTGCCATCAGTGGGCTAACAGATGGGGGCTCCTACAATGAGCAGTTCTTC.

The V and J genes are TRBV3-1 (or the pseudogene TRBV3-2) and TRBJ1-3; D gene uncertain. This CDR3 has 13 amino acids. V lost 2 bases to trimming and J lost 2 bases, with 4 bases between them. Germline values: CDR1 LGHDT, CDR2 YNNKEL (reference sequence). This CDR3 reads CASSQITGNTIYF. The CDR3 region has the DNA TGTGCCAGCAGCCAAATAACTGGAAACACCATATATTTT.

Turning to this clone: The junction shows a germline mismatch at one end, possibly a read error. The rearrangement joins TRBV11-3 to TRBJ1-4; 8 nucleotides line up with TRBD1. This CDR3 is built from 14 residues. Germline V lookup: CDR1 SGHNT, CDR2 YENEEA. The CDR3 sequence: CASSLDRGTEKLFF. CDR3 DNA sequence: TGTGCCAGCAGCCTAGACAGGGGAACCGAAAAACTGTTTTTT.

V and J are TRBV3-1 (or the pseudogene TRBV3-2) and TRBJ1-6; 12 bases agree with TRBD1. Trimming took 2 bases from V and 6 from J; bases not matched to a gene: 8. The CDR3 consists of 18 residues. The germline V gene has CDR1 LGHDT and CDR2 YNNKEL (reference sequence). CDR3: CASSQLPGTGGSNSPLHF. The CDR3 DNA reads TGTGCCAGCAGCCAACTTCCCGGGACAGGGGGCTCTAATTCACCCCTCCACTTT.

The rearrangement joins TRBV4-2 to TRBJ1-4; D not certain. From germline, CDR1 is LGHNA and CDR2 YNFKEQ. The CDR3 runs to 13 residues. V gave up 4 bases and J gave up 5 bases, with 8 bases separating them. The CDR3 is CASSPVVNEKLFF. CDR3 DNA: TGTGCCAGCAGCCCAGTCGTAAATGAAAAACTGTTTTTT.

The J gene is TRBJ1-2, the V gene TRBV19; D is unresolved. The CDR3 has 14 residues. The germline gives CDR1 LNHDA, CDR2 SQIVND (reference sequence). V was clipped by 6 bases and J by 7 bases, with 18 bases between them. In nucleotides, the CDR3 is TGTGCCAGTAGCGTCACGGGCCGAGTCGCTGGCTACACCTTC. Amino acids: CASSVTGRVAGYTF.

The CDR3 loop is CASSFYGGQVNSPLHF. As DNA, the CDR3 is TGTGCCAGCAGCTTTTATGGGGGGCAGGTTAATTCACCCCTCCACTTT. The chain couples TRBV11-2 to TRBJ1-6, with D possibly being TRBD1 (6 bases). V was clipped by 3 bases and J by 6 bases, with 15 bases between them. CDR3 length: 16 amino acids. Germline loops: CDR1 SGHAT, CDR2 FQNNGV. Full variable domain (outside the CDR3, taken from reference TRBV11-2 and TRBJ1-6): EAGVAQSPRYKIIEKRQSVAFWCNPISGHATLYWYQQILGQGPKLLIQFQNNGVVDDSQLPKDRFSAERLKGVDSTLKIQPAKLEDSAVYLCASSFYGGQVNSPLHFGNGTRLTVT.

V usage is TRBV11-2 and J usage is TRBJ1-2; no definite D call. Trimming pared 0 bases from V and 7 bases from J, leaving 15 bases between. The CDR3 has 15 residues. Per the germline V gene, CDR1 is SGHAT and CDR2 is FQNNGV. CDR3 nucleotide sequence: TGTGCCAGCAGCTTAGACTGGCAGTTAACGGGTGGCTACACCTTC. This encodes CASSLDWQLTGGYTF.

The chain uses TRBV23-1 and TRBJ2-3; 12 bases line up with TRBD2. Being an ORF, TRBV23-1 has a function that is uncertain. V trimming: 5 bases; J trimming: 1 base; junction bases outside the gene matches: 7. The CDR3 loop spans 17 amino acids. This CDR3 is CASSDLAGGPCTDTQYF. The CDR3 bases are TGCGCCAGCAGTGATCTAGCGGGAGGGCCTTGCACAGATACGCAGTATTTT.

The chain links TRBV28 to TRBJ1-5, with TRBD1 matching over 7 bases. CDR1 and CDR2 from the germline V gene are MDHEN and SYDVKM. The CDR3 consists of 14 residues. The trim removed 6 bases at V and 4 bases at J, leaving 6 bases unmatched. The CDR3: CASRGDRVNQPQHF. Here the CDR3 DNA reads TGTGCCAGCAGAGGAGACAGGGTAAATCAGCCCCAGCATTTT.

This chain joins TRBV3-1 (or the pseudogene TRBV3-2) and TRBJ1-3, with D possibly being TRBD1 (6 bases). The CDR3 is 15 amino acids. The V end lost 10 bases, the J end lost 3 bases, and 19 bases lay between the germline ends. Germline CDR1 LGHDT, CDR2 YNNKEL (reference sequence). The CDR3 bases are TGTGCCACTACGAGGGGGGGGCCCAATGGAAACACCATATATTTT. The encoded protein is CATTRGGPNGNTIYF.

The genes are TRBV7-6 and TRBJ2-7; TRBD2 matches at 10 bases. Germline-derived CDR1 and CDR2 are SGHVS and FNYEAQ. CDR3 length: 14 amino acids. V lost 5 bases, J lost 2 bases, and 3 bases stayed unmatched. CDR3 DNA: TGTGCCAGCAGCACAGGACTAGCGGCCTACGAGCAGTACTTC. Translation gives CASSTGLAAYEQYF.

CDR3 nucleotides: TGTGCCAGCAGTGAAGCTGGAGGGGCGCAGAATCAGCCCCAGCATTTT. Translating gives CASSEAGGAQNQPQHF. This chain links TRBV2 with TRBJ1-5; D is perhaps TRBD1 (5 bases). This CDR3 contains 16 residues. V lost 0 bases and J lost 4, with 13 bases in between. Germline-derived CDR1 and CDR2 are SNHLY and FYNNEI.